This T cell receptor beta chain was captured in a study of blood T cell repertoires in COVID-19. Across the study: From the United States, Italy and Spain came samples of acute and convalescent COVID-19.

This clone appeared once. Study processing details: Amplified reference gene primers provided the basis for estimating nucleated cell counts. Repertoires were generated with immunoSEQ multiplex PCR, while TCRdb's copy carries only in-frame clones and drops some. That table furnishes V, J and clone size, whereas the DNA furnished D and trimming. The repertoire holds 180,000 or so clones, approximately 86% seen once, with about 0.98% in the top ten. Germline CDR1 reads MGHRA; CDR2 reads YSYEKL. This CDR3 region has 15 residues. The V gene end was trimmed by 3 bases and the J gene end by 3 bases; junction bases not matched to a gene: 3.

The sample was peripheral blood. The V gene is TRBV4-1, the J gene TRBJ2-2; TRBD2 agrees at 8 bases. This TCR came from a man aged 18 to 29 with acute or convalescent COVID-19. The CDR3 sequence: CASSHAGGDTGELFF. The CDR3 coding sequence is TGCGCCAGCAGCCACGCGGGGGGCGACACCGGGGAGCTGTTTTTT.